This TCR beta chain was recovered during a study of blood T cell repertoires in COVID-19. Generated by immunoSEQ multiplex PCR, the TCRdb table keeps only in-frame clones and is missing some. This sample carries around 190,000 clones, about 81% of them seen once, and the ten largest clones take 6.5% to 9.5%. During active infection, Seattle patients enrolled and were then monitored through disease. Losses at the gene ends were 8 bases for V and 4 bases for J; bases not matched to a gene: 4. The germline V gene encodes CDR1 MNHEY and CDR2 SVGAGI. The CDR3 loop spans 13 amino acids. J is TRBJ1-5 and V is TRBV6-5; 8 bases line up with TRBD1. Sequenced sample: peripheral blood. The origin of this receptor is a woman aged 55-69 years with COVID-19, enrolled during active disease. CDR3 residues: CASGQGSNQPQHF. The DNA of the CDR3 is TGTGCCAGCGGACAGGGAAGTAATCAGCCCCAGCATTTT.